The clone carrying this T cell receptor (beta chain) was observed once. Antigen: not known. This sample stems from a study of identical twins. General study findings and limits: There were fewer insertions in abundant cord blood beta clonotypes, but memory repertoires showed no such pattern.

This CDR3 comprises 15 residues. CDR1 is GTSNPN and CDR2 is SVGIG in the germline V gene (reference sequence). The V gene end was trimmed by 3 bases and the J gene end by 5 bases; junction bases not matched to a gene: 9. After template switching added a universal primer site, the resulting cDNA carried unique molecular identifiers. One entry per CDR3 protein results from TCRdb running MiXCR on the 5' RACE reads. Here the sample spans roughly 1.6 million distinct CDR3 sequences, less than 35% being singletons. The source of this sequence is a newborn girl in good health. Sequenced sample: cord blood. The rearrangement joins TRBV30 to TRBJ2-2, with 7 nucleotides matching TRBD2. CDR3 nucleotide sequence: TGTGCCTGGAGACTAACCGGGACTACGACCGGGGAGCTGTTTTTT. This translates into CAWRLTGTTTGELFF.